One and the same sample provided the 23 T cell receptor beta chains below, sequenced in a study of T cell responses to AZD1222 COVID-19 vaccine. Assay used: immunoSEQ multiplex PCR; TCRdb lists only in-frame clones, some missing. This table holds 150,000 to 200,000 clones, over 80% found once. The material sequenced was peripheral blood, taken on day 0 of MenACWY control vaccination. Receptor source: an adult in good health.

This clone was detected a few times. The CDR3 DNA reads TGTGCCAGCAGCCAAAATTCCCTCAATGAAAAACTGTTTTTT. Translated: CASSQNSLNEKLFF. The chain links TRBV3-1 (or the pseudogene TRBV3-2) to TRBJ1-4; D is uncertain. Germline V lookup: CDR1 LGHDT, CDR2 YNNKEL (reference sequence). Trimming removed 2 bases at V and 5 bases at J, with 9 bases between. The CDR3 sequence is 14 residues long.

The V gene is TRBV20-1, the J gene TRBJ2-7; D is uncertain. The CDR3 runs 11 residues. Germline assignment: CDR1 DFQATT and CDR2 SNEGSKA (reference sequence). The germline V and J ends were trimmed by 5 bases and 2 bases, with 7 bases remaining between them. The CDR3: CSAGSTYEQYF. The CDR3 bases are TGCAGTGCTGGTTCGACCTACGAGCAGTACTTC.

The chain is built from TRBV28 and TRBJ1-6; possibly TRBD1 for D (6 bases). Trimming removed 9 bases from V and 13 bases from J, with 28 bases in between. This CDR3 comprises 16 residues. From germline, CDR1 is MDHEN and CDR2 SYDVKM. DNA of the CDR3: TGTGCCAGGCTTTCTCGGGACACCGTTCGCGGAGGGCCCCTCCACTTT. It yields the protein CARLSRDTVRGGPLHF.

The chain recombines TRBV19 with TRBJ1-2; possible D gene TRBD1, 5 bases. V lost 3 bases, J lost 2 bases, and 10 bases lay in between. There are 14 residues in the CDR3. Germline values: CDR1 LNHDA, CDR2 SQIVND (reference sequence). The CDR3 DNA follows: TGTGCCAGTAGTATTCAGGCAGGGAACTATGGCTACACCTTC. Residues: CASSIQAGNYGYTF.

The V and J genes are TRBV7-2 and TRBJ2-7; 7 bases agree with TRBD1. The V and J ends lost 6 bases and 7 bases, in that order; junction bases with no gene match: 9. There are 13 residues in the CDR3. Germline V gives CDR1 SGHTA, CDR2 FQGNSA. The CDR3 loop reads CASSTGALLEQYF. DNA for the CDR3: TGTGCCAGCAGTACAGGGGCCCTATTGGAGCAGTACTTC. Together with reference TRBV7-2 and TRBJ2-7, the CDR3 gives the full variable domain: GAGVSQSPSNKVTEKGKDVELRCDPISGHTALYWYRQSLGQGLEFLIYFQGNSAPDKSGLPSDRFSAERTGGSVSTLTIQRTQQEDSAVYLCASSTGALLEQYFGPGTRLTVT.

The chain combines TRBV6-1 with TRBJ1-2, with no clear D. Trimming shortened V by 2 bases and J by 6 bases, and 10 bases separated the two germline ends. CDR3 size: 13 residues. Germline loops: CDR1 MNHNS, CDR2 SASEGT. The CDR3 sequence: CASSERRLNGYTF. The CDR3 DNA reads as TGTGCCAGCAGTGAAAGGCGGCTGAATGGCTACACCTTC.

This clone turned up a few times. The CDR3 DNA reads as TGTGCCAGCAGCTTGGTTTTTGGGAATGAGCAGTTCTTC. Translated: CASSLVFGNEQFF. The gene calls are TRBV5-8 and TRBJ2-1; D ambiguous. The CDR3 extends over 13 amino acids. Trimming left V 0 bases short and J 7 bases short, with 8 bases between. Per the germline V gene, CDR1 is SGHTS and CDR2 is YDEGEE.

The chain couples TRBV6-5 to TRBJ2-5, with 12 bases fitting TRBD2. This CDR3 has 15 residues. The V segment lost 10 bases and the J segment 0 bases; nucleotides outside the gene matches: 6. Germline loops: CDR1 MNHEY, CDR2 SVGAGI. The CDR3 spells CATILAGGDQETQYF. CDR3 in DNA: TGTGCCACCATACTAGCGGGAGGCGACCAAGAGACCCAGTACTTC.

With respect to this clone: The same CDR3 arises from other DNA sequences in this sample as well. V is TRBV24-1 and J is TRBJ2-7; 10 bases fit TRBD1. After removal of 5 bases from V and 1 base from J, the junction contained 4 bases not matched to a gene. CDR3 length: 15 amino acids. Germline loops: CDR1 KGHDR, CDR2 SFDVKD. CDR3 sequence (DNA): TGTGCCACCAGTGGTCCGGGACAGGGGTCCTACGAGCAGTACTTC. Its protein product is CATSGPGQGSYEQYF.

The genes are TRBV12-3 or TRBV12-4 and TRBJ1-4, with D hard to call. Trimming removed 6 bases from V and 0 bases from J, with 2 bases in between. CDR3 length: 12 amino acids. CDR3 protein: CASRPTNEKLFF. DNA for the CDR3: TGTGCCAGCAGACCAACTAATGAAAAACTGTTTTTT.

The gene calls are TRBV12-3 or TRBV12-4 and TRBJ2-7, with D possibly being TRBD1 (5 bases). Trimming cost V 7 bases and J 3 bases, with 13 bases left between them. The CDR3 extends over 13 amino acids. CDR3 protein: CASTLGQGYEQYF. In DNA form, the CDR3 reads TGTGCCAGCACCCTGGGCCAGGGCTACGAGCAGTACTTC.

This chain links TRBV3-1 (or the pseudogene TRBV3-2) with TRBJ1-6; weak D call: TRBD1 (5 bases). This CDR3 spans 15 amino acids. Trimming removed 6 bases from V and 5 bases from J, with 14 bases in between. Germline lookup yields CDR1 LGHDT and CDR2 YNNKEL (reference sequence). DNA of the CDR3: TGTGCCAGCAGGGGTTGGGGGGAGAATAATTCACCCCTCCACTTT. Its protein is CASRGWGENNSPLHF.

In this sample, this clone turned up a few times. V gene TRBV27 combines with J gene TRBJ2-1; either TRBD1 or TRBD2 may supply D (6 bases each). Trimming removed 6 bases at V and 6 bases at J, with 24 bases between. This CDR3 contains 17 residues. Germline-derived CDR1 and CDR2 are MNHEY and SMNVEV (reference sequence). The CDR3 loop reads CASSYPGTQKGVNEQFF. The CDR3 bases are TGTGCCAGCAGCTACCCCGGGACTCAAAAGGGGGTCAATGAGCAGTTCTTC.

The chain links TRBV6-5 to TRBJ1-1; 8 nucleotides align to TRBD1. The junction had 6 bases not matched to a gene; V was cut back by 5 bases and J by 7 bases. Germline CDR1 reads MNHEY; CDR2 reads SVGAGI. The CDR3 extends over 13 amino acids. DNA of the CDR3: TGTGCCAGCAGTACCAGACAGGGGTATGAAGCTTTCTTT. This encodes CASSTRQGYEAFF.

In DNA form, the CDR3 reads TGTGCCATCAGTGATCAGCGGGGGACCTGGGAGACCCAGTACTTC. It specifies CAISDQRGTWETQYF. The gene calls are TRBV10-3 and TRBJ2-5; 8 bases are a match to TRBD2. This CDR3 comprises 15 residues. After removal of 3 bases from V and 5 bases from J, the junction contained 8 bases not matched to a gene. In germline, CDR1 is ENHRY, CDR2 SYGVKD.

The J gene is TRBJ1-6, the V gene TRBV9, with D possibly TRBD1 on 5 matching bases. Trimming removed 2 bases at V and 3 bases at J, with 6 bases between. The CDR3 is 14 residues long. CDR1 and CDR2 from the germline V gene are SGDLS and YYNGEE. CDR3 sequence reads: CASSVRGYNSPLHF. The CDR3 DNA reads as TGTGCCAGCAGCGTGAGGGGCTATAATTCACCCCTCCACTTT.

DNA of the CDR3: TGCGCCAGCAGCCAAGCCCCTCCAAGACTCGTCCAGGGTGGAGAAAAACTGTTTTTT. This translates into CASSQAPPRLVQGGEKLFF. The genes are TRBV4-3 and TRBJ1-4; D is perhaps TRBD1 (5 bases). The V gene's germline CDR1 is LGHNA and CDR2 YSLEER. The CDR3 extends over 19 amino acids. Trimming left V 1 base short and J 8 bases short, with 26 bases between.

V gene TRBV4-1 combines with J gene TRBJ2-3, with 9 bases aligning to TRBD2. CDR3 length: 16 residues. V shed 1 base, J shed 7 bases, and the junction held 9 bases outside the gene matches. Looked up from germline, CDR1 is MGHRA and CDR2 is YSYEKL. CDR3 residues: CASSQVGGGARNTQYF. CDR3 DNA: TGCGCCAGCAGCCAAGTGGGCGGGGGGGCCAGAAATACGCAGTATTTT.

The CDR3: CASRPSGTLAYEQYF. The CDR3 nucleotides are TGTGCCAGCAGGCCCTCCGGGACCCTCGCCTACGAGCAGTACTTC. The chain uses TRBV6-5 and TRBJ2-7, with D perhaps TRBD1 or TRBD2 (5 bases each). In germline, CDR1 is MNHEY, CDR2 SVGAGI. The CDR3 has 15 amino acids. Trimming shortened V by 6 bases and J by 2 bases, and 17 bases separated the two germline ends.

CDR3 nucleotides: TGTGCCAGCAGCTCAGGGTCTCAAGAGACCCAGTACTTC. Translated: CASSSGSQETQYF. This rearrangement joins TRBV28 to TRBJ2-5, with a tentative D call TRBD1 (5 bases). Per germline, CDR1 MDHEN and CDR2 SYDVKM. Between the trimmed V and J ends, which lost 6 bases and 2 bases, there was a span of 10 bases. The CDR3 totals 13 residues.

This chain joins TRBV7-9 and TRBJ2-1, with a tentative D call TRBD2 (5 bases). CDR1 and CDR2 from the germline V gene are SEHNR and FQNEAQ (reference sequence). This CDR3 comprises 16 residues. V was pared by 0 bases and J by 5 bases, with 14 bases between. The CDR3 is CASSLAVVATNNEQFF. CDR3 bases: TGTGCCAGCAGCTTAGCGGTGGTAGCGACAAACAATGAGCAGTTCTTC.

J is TRBJ2-3 and V is TRBV6-5; 12 nucleotides align to TRBD2. Germline V gives CDR1 MNHEY, CDR2 SVGAGI. CDR3 length: 15 residues. The trim removed 6 bases at V and 6 bases at J, leaving 7 bases unmatched. In DNA form, the CDR3 reads TGTGCCAGCAGCCTAGCGGGAGGGCCGCGGGATACGCAGTATTTT. It is translated as CASSLAGGPRDTQYF.

V usage is TRBV6-1 and J usage is TRBJ1-2; TRBD1 matches 7 bases. From germline, CDR1 is MNHNS and CDR2 SASEGT. The CDR3 length is 14 residues. Trimming took 5 bases from V and 4 from J; bases not matched to a gene: 7. CDR3 in amino acids: CASSPTGDGYGYTF. CDR3 nucleotides: TGTGCCAGCAGTCCTACAGGGGATGGCTATGGCTACACCTTC.